The entry below describes one T cell receptor (beta chain). Its specificity is unknown. The CDR3 is made up of 12 amino acids. CDR1 and CDR2 (germline): SGHNT, YYREEE (reference sequence). V lost 9 bases and J lost 2; bases outside the gene matches: 3. Primers for the PCR totalled 60 Vbeta and 13 Jbeta. Libraries were prepared by immunoSEQ multiplex PCR; TCRdb keeps only in-frame clonotypes and omits some of them. This repertoire shows 150,000 to 200,000 clones, around 79% found once; its top ten account for 6.3%. This specimen comes from a study of cytomegalovirus exposure and HLA in healthy donors. Study as a whole: As released early, the data held about 85 million unique TCRs from HLA-typed donors.

Regarding the study as a whole: Earlier analysis yielded a pattern in which most TCR beta V segments were productive about 90% or about 30% of the time. The majority of TCR sequences were rare, yet some public TCRs appeared in many donors.

The gene calls are TRBV5-4 and TRBJ2-7; the match to TRBD1 covers 9 bases. Sequencing was performed on PBMCs. This receptor was obtained from a man aged 35 to 55 in good health and CMV-seropositive. The CDR3 coding sequence is TGTGCCACCGGGACAGGGACCTACGAGCAGTACTTC. Its translation is CATGTGTYEQYF. The entire variable domain, with the rest obtained from reference TRBV5-4 and TRBJ2-7, is as follows: ETGVTQSPTHLIKTRGQQVTLRCSSQSGHNTVSWYQQALGQGPQFIFQYYREEENGRGNFPPRFSGLQFPNYSSELNVNALELDDSALYLCATGTGTYEQYFGPGTRLTVT.